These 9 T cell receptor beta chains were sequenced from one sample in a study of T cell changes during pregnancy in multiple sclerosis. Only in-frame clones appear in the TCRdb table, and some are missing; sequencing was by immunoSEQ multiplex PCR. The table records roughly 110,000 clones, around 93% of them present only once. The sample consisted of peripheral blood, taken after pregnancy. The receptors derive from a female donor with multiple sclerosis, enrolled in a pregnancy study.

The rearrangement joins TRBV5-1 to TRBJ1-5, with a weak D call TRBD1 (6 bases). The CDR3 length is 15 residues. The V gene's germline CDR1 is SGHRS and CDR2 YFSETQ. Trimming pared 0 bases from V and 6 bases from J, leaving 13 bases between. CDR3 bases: TGCGCCAGCAGCTTGGAGGGGGGGGGCCCTCAGCCCCAGCATTTT. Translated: CASSLEGGGPQPQHF.

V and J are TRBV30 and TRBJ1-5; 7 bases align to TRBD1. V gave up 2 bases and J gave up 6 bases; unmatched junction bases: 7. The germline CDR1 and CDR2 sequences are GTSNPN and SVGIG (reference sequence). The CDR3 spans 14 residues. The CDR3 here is CAWSSTGDGQPQHF. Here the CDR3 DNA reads TGTGCCTGGAGTTCAACAGGGGACGGTCAGCCCCAGCATTTT.

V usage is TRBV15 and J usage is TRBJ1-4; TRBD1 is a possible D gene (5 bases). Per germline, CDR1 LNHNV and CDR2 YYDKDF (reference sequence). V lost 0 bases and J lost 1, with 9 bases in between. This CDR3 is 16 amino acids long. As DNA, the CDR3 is TGTGCCACCAGCAGAGATCCCGGGGGAACTAATGAAAAACTGTTTTTT. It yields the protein CATSRDPGGTNEKLFF.

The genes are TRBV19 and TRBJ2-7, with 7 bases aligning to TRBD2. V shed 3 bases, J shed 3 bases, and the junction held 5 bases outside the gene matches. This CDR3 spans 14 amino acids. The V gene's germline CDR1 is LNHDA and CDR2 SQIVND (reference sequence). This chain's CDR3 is CASSMGLADYEQYF. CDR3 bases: TGTGCCAGTAGTATGGGCCTAGCGGACTACGAGCAGTACTTC.

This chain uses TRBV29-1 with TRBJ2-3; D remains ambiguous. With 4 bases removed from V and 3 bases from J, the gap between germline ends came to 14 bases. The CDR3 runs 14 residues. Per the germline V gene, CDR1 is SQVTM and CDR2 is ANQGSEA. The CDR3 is CSVGLGTRTDTQYF. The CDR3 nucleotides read TGCAGCGTTGGCCTAGGTACCCGTACAGATACGCAGTATTTT.

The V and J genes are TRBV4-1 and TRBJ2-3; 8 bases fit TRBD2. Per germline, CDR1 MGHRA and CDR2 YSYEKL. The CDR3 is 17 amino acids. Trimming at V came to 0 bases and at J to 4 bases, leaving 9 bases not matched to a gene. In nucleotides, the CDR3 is TGCGCCAGCAGCCAAGATTCCCCCCAGCGGGAGTCAGATACGCAGTATTTT. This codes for CASSQDSPQRESDTQYF.

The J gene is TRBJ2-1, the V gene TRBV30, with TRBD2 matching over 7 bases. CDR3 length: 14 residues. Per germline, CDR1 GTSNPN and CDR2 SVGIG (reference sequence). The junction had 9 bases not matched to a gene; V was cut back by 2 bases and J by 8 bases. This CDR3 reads CAWSPGPSGDEQFF. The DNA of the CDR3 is TGTGCCTGGAGTCCGGGACCAAGCGGGGATGAGCAGTTCTTC.

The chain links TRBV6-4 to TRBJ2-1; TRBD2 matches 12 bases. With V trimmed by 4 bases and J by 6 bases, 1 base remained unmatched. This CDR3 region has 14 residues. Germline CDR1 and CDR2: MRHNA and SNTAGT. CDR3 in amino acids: CASSVTSGSNEQFF. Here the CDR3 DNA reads TGTGCCAGCAGTGTGACTAGCGGGAGCAATGAGCAGTTCTTC.

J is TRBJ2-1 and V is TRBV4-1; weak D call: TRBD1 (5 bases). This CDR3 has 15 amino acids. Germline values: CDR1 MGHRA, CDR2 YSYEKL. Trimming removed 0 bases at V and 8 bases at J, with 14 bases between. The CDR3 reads CASSQDFRVRDEQFF. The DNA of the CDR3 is TGCGCCAGCAGCCAAGATTTCAGGGTTAGGGATGAGCAGTTCTTC.